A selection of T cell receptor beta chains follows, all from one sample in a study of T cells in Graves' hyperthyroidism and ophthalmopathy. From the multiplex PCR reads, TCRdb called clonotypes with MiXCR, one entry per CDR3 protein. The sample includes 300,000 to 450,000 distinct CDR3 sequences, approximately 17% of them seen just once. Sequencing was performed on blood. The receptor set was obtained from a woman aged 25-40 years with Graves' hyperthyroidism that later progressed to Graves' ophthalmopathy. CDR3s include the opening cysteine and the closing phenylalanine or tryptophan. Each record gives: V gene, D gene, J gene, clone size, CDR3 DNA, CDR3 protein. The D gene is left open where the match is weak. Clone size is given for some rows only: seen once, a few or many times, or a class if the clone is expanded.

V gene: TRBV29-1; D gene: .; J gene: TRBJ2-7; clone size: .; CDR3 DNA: TGCAGCGTTGAGAGGGGCTACGAGCAGTACTTC; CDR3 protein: CSVERGYEQYF
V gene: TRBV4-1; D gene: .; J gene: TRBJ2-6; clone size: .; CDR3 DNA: TGCGCCAGCAGCCAAGGGACAGTAGTTCCTACTGGGGCCAACGTCCTGACTTTC; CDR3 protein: CASSQGTVVPTGANVLTF
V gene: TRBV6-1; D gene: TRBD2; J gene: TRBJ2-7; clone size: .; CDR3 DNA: TGTGCCAGCACCAGCGGGAGAACCTACGAGCAGTACTTC; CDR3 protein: CASTSGRTYEQYF
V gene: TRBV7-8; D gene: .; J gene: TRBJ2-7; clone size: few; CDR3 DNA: TGTGCCAGCAGCTTAGGACAGGCCACCTACGAGCAGTACTTC; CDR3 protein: CASSLGQATYEQYF
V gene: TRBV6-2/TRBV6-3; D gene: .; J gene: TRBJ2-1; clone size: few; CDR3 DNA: TGTGCCAGCAGGGGAGTTTGGAATGAGCAGTTCTTC; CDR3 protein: CASRGVWNEQFF
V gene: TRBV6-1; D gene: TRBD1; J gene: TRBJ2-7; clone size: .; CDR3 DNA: TGTGCCACCAACGTGGGACAGGGATCCTACGAGCAGTACTTC; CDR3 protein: CATNVGQGSYEQYF
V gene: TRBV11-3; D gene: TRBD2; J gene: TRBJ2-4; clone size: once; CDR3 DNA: TGTGCCAGCAGCGCCGGGACTAGCGGGGGGATACAGTACTTC; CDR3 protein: CASSAGTSGGIQYF
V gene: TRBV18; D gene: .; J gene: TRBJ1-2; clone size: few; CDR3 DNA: TGTGCCAGCTCACCACCGTCGGGCAGGGGAGATAGATATGGCTACACCTTC; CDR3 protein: CASSPPSGRGDRYGYTF
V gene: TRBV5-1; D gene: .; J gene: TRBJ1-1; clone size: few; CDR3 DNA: TGCGCCAGTAACCGGGGGCCAGAGTCCACTGAAGCTTTCTTT; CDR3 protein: CASNRGPESTEAFF
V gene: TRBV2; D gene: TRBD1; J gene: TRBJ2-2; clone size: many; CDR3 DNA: TGTGCCAGCAGGACAGGGGGCACTAACACCGGGGAGCTGTTTTTT; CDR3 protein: CASRTGGTNTGELFF
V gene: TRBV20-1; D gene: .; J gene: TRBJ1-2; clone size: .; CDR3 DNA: TGCAGTGCTAGACAGGGGTCGGTCGGCTACACCTTC; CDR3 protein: CSARQGSVGYTF
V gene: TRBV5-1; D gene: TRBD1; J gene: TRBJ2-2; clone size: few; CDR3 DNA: TGCGCCAGCAGCTTGTTGAGGGGGCGGCCCGGGGAGCTGTTTTTT; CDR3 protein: CASSLLRGRPGELFF
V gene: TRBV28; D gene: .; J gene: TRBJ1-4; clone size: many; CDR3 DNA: TGTGCCAGCAGAGGAGGGTTTCGGGAAAAACTGTTTTTT; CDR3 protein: CASRGGFREKLFF
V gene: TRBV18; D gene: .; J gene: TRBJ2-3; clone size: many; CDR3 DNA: TGTGCCAGCTCCCATGACAGAAGCACAGATACGCAGTATTTT; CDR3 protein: CASSHDRSTDTQYF
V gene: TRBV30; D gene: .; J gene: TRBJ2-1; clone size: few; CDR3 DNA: TGTGCCTGGCGTCGAAAGGTTAATGAGCAGTTCTTC; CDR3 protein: CAWRRKVNEQFF
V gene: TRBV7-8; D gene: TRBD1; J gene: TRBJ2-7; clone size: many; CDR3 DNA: TGTGCCAGCAGCTTAGCGAGGTTGGGGACAGGGGCCCAGTACGAGCAGTACTTC; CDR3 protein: CASSLARLGTGAQYEQYF
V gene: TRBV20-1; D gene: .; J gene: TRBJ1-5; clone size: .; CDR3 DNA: TGCAGTGCTAGAGATAACGTTAGGAATCAGCCCCAGCATTTT; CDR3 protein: CSARDNVRNQPQHF
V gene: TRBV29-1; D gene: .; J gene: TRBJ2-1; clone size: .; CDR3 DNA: TGCAGCGTTGTGGGGGGTCTCAGGGCGTATGAGCAGTTCTTC; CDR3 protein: CSVVGGLRAYEQFF
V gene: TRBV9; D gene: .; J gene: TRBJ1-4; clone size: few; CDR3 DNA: TGTGCCAGCAGCTCTACAGGGAGTAAGGAAAAACTGTTTTTT; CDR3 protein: CASSSTGSKEKLFF
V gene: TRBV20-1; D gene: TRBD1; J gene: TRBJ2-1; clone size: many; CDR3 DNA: TGCAGTGCTAGAAAGGGACAGGGACGTTACAATGAGCAGTTCTTC; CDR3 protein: CSARKGQGRYNEQFF
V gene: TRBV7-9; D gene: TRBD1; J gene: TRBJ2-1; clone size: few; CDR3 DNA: TGTGCCAGCAGCCACGGGACAGTTCCCTACAATGAGCAGTTCTTC; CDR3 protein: CASSHGTVPYNEQFF
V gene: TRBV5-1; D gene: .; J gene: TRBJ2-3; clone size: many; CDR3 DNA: TGCGCCAGTGCCCAGGGGGGGACTAGCACAGATACGCAGTATTTT; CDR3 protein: CASAQGGTSTDTQYF
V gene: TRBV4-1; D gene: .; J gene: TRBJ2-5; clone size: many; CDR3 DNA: TGCGCCAGCAGCCAAGACGAGCAGGGACGTCAGACCCAGTACTTC; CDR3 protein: CASSQDEQGRQTQYF
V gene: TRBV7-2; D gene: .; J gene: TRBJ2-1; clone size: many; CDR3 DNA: TGTGCCAGCAGCTTCCCGGGACGCCAGCAGTTCTTC; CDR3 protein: CASSFPGRQQFF
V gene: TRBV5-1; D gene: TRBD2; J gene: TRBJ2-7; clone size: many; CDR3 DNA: TGCGCCAGCAGCTTGGGAGCGGGAGGGCCGGTAAACGAGCAGTACTTC; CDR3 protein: CASSLGAGGPVNEQYF
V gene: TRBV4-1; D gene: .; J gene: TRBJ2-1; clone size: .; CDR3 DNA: TGCGCCAGCAGCCAAGATTCTAGTTCTAATGAGCAGTTCTTC; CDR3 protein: CASSQDSSSNEQFF
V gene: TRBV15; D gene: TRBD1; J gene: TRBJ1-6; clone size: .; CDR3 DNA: TGTGCCACCAGCAGAGATCTGCAGGGGGCCCTCCACTTT; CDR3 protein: CATSRDLQGALHF
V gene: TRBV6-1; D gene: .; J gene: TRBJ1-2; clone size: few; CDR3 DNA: TGTGCCAGCAGTCCCATGGGGGTGCGGGGCTATGGCTACACCTTC; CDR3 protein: CASSPMGVRGYGYTF
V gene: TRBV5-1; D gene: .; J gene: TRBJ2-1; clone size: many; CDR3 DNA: TGCGCCAGCAGCTTGGCCGCAGGGCTCTCCTACAATGAGCAGTTCTTC; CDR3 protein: CASSLAAGLSYNEQFF
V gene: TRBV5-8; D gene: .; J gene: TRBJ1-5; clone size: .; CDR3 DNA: TGTGCCAGCAGCAAGGTAGTATCCCTTCAGCCCCAGCATTTT; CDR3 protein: CASSKVVSLQPQHF
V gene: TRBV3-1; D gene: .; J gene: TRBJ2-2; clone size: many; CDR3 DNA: TGTGCCAGCAGTATGACTTCGAACACCGGGGAGCTGTTTTTT; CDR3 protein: CASSMTSNTGELFF
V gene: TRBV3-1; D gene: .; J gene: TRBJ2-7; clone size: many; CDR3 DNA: TGTGCCAGCAGCCAAGATGTTGGGCTCATTCCCCGCTACGAGCAGTACTTC; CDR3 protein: CASSQDVGLIPRYEQYF
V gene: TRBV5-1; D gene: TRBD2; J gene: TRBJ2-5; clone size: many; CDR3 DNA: TGCGCCAGCAGGGGGGGGACCGGCCAAGAGACCCAGTACTTC; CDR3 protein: CASRGGTGQETQYF
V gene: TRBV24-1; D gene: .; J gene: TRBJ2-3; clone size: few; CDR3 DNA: TGTGCCACCAGTGTGCGGGTCCCCCCAGATACGCAGTATTTT; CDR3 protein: CATSVRVPPDTQYF
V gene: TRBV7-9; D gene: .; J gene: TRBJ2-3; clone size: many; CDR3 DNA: TGTGCCAGCAGCTTAGCGCGGTCCACAGATACGCAGTATTTT; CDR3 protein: CASSLARSTDTQYF
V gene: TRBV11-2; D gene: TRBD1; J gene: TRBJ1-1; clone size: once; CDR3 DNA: TGTGCCAGCAGCATGACAGGGGGCGCTTGGAACACTGAAGCTTTCTTT; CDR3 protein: CASSMTGGAWNTEAFF
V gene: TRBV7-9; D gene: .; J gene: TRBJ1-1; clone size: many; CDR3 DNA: TGTGCCAGCAGCTCACCGGCCGACCTGGGGCGATCCCACACTGAAGCTTTCTTT; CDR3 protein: CASSSPADLGRSHTEAFF
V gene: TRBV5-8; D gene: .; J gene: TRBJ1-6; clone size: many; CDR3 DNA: TGTGCCAGCAGCAGAGACAGCCCTTCACCCCTCCACTTT; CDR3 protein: CASSRDSPSPLHF
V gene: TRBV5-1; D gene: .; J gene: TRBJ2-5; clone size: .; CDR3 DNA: TGCGCCAGCAGCTTGGGAGGACGGGGTCTGGCGGCCCAGTACTTC; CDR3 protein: CASSLGGRGLAAQYF
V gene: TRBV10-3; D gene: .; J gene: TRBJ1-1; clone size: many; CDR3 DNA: TGTGCCATCAGTGACGAGGGGGGTCTGACTGAAGCTTTCTTT; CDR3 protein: CAISDEGGLTEAFF
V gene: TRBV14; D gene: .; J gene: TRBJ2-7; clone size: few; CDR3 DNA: TGTGCCAGCAGCCAAGGGGGGATTGAGCAGTACTTC; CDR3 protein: CASSQGGIEQYF
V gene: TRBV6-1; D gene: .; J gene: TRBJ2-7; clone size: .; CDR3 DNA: TGTGCCAGCAGTGACATGTACGAGCAGTACTTC; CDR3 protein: CASSDMYEQYF
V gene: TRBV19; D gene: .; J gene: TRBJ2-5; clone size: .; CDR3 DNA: TGTGCCAGTAGTGCACTATACAGGGAAGAGACCCAGTACTTC; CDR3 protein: CASSALYREETQYF
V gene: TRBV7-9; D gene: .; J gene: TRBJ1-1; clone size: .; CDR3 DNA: TGTGCCAGCAGCTTAGCTACGGCTGAAGCTTTCTTT; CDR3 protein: CASSLATAEAFF
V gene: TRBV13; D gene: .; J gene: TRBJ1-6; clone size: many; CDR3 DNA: TGTGCCAGCAGCTTAGTGGGAAATTCACCCCTCCACTTT; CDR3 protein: CASSLVGNSPLHF
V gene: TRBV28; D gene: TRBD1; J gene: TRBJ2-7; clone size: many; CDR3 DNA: TGTGCCAGCAGTTCCACTAGACAGGGGGTAAAGCAGTACTTC; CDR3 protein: CASSSTRQGVKQYF
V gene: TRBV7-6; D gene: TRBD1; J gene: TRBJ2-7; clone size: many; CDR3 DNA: TGTGCCAGCAGCGTGGGACAGTTTGGGTACGAGCAGTACTTC; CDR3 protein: CASSVGQFGYEQYF
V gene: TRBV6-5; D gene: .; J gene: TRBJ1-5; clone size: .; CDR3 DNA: TGTGCCAGCAGTTACTCGAGTAGCAATCAGCCCCAGCATTTT; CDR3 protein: CASSYSSSNQPQHF
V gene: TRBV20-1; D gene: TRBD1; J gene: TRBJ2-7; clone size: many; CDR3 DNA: TGCAGTGCAGGGTCCAGGGGGCGAATATACGAGCAGTACTTC; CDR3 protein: CSAGSRGRIYEQYF
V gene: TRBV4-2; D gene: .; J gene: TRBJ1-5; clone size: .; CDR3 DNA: TGTGCCAGCAGCCAAGATAGCAAGGGAGTCAGGGGTGGTCAGCCCCAGCATTTT; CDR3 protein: CASSQDSKGVRGGQPQHF
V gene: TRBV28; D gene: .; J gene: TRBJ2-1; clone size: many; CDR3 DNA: TGTGCCAGCAGTTCGGCAGAACTCCTGGATGAGCAGTTCTTC; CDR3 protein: CASSSAELLDEQFF
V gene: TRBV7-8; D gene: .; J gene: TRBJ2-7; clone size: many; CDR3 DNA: TGTGCCAGCAGCTTAGGGGCAGGCCACGAAGCCTACGAGCAGTACTTC; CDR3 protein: CASSLGAGHEAYEQYF
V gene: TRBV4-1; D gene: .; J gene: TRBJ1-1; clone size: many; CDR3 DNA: TGCGCCAGCAGCCAAGATACACAGAACACTGAAGCTTTCTTT; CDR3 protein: CASSQDTQNTEAFF
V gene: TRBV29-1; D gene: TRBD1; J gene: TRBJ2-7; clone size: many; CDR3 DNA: TGCAGCGTTGAGGTCGCGGAGGGACAGGGATTCTACGAGCAGTACTTC; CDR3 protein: CSVEVAEGQGFYEQYF
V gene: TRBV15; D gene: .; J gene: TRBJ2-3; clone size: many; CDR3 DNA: TGTGCCACCAGCAGAGATTTCGGTCGAGGTACGCAGTATTTT; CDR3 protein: CATSRDFGRGTQYF
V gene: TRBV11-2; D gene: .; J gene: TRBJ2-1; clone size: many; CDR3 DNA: TGTGCCAGCAGCCACGGGGGATCTAAGCAGTTCTTC; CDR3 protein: CASSHGGSKQFF
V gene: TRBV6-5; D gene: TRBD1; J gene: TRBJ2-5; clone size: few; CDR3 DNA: TGTGCCAGCAGTTACTCAGGGACAGGCGGGAAGACCCAGTACTTC; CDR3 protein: CASSYSGTGGKTQYF
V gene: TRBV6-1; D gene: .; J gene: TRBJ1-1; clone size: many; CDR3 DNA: TGTGCCAGCAGTCGTGCCTCGCCGAACACTGAAGCTTTCTTT; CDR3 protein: CASSRASPNTEAFF